Shown below are 15 T cell receptor beta chains from a single sample sequenced in a study of human T cells and chemical hapten exposure. Each CDR3 protein is one row after TCRdb ran MiXCR on the RACE reads. This table has fewer than 95,000 distinct CDR3 sequences, roughly a tenth appearing once. Time point reported: patch test 1, 2 weeks after DPC sensitization. Treatment noted: therapeutic diphenylcyclopropenone sensitization with weekly scalp DPC. Sample: whole blood, taken in connection with sensitization to the hapten diphenylcyclopropenone (DPC). Every receptor here comes from a man aged 35 to 55 with alopecia areata. Some clones in this sample may be carry-over from other donors' samples.

The table lists this clonotype with a few counts. V gene TRBV11-3 combines with J gene TRBJ2-7; D possibly matches TRBD1 or TRBD2 (5 bases each). Between the trimmed V and J ends, which lost 1 base and 6 bases, there was a span of 13 bases. Looked up from germline, CDR1 is SGHNT and CDR2 is YENEEA. The CDR3 has 14 residues. The CDR3, as DNA: TGTGCCAGCAGCTTAGGAGGGGTAGTTGGCGAGCAGTACGTC. It specifies CASSLGGVVGEQYV.

The chain carries TRBV5-1 and TRBJ2-2; D unresolved. CDR3 length equals 14 residues. V lost 3 bases and J lost 1, with 7 bases in between. Germline lookup yields CDR1 SGHRS and CDR2 YFSETQ. CDR3 DNA: TGCGCCAGCAGCTCGAAATGGAACACCGGGGAGCTGTTTTTT. Its translation is CASSSKWNTGELFF.

This clonotype was seen many times. This rearrangement joins TRBV4-3 to TRBJ2-3; maybe TRBD2 (6 bases). The V gene's germline CDR1 is LGHNA and CDR2 YSLEER. V was cut by 1 base and J by 2 bases, with 10 bases left in between. The CDR3 extends over 15 amino acids. DNA of the CDR3: TGCGCCAGCAGCCAAGCGGGAGCCGCCACAGATACGCAGTATTTT. Translating gives CASSQAGAATDTQYF.

This chain uses TRBV3-1 with TRBJ2-7, with a tentative D call TRBD2 (5 bases). V was trimmed by 3 bases and J by 4 bases, leaving 10 bases between them. The germline V gene has CDR1 LGHDT and CDR2 YNNKEL (reference sequence). The CDR3 is 13 residues long. The CDR3 protein is CASSHPGSYEQYF. The CDR3 nucleotides are TGTGCCAGCAGCCACCCTGGGAGTTACGAGCAGTACTTC.

A word on this clonotype: One base away lies a much larger clone, so this may be a sequencing read error. V usage is TRBV29-1 and J usage is TRBJ1-5, with 7 nucleotides matching TRBD1. V shed 4 bases and J 3 bases; nucleotides not matched to a gene: 3. Germline CDR1 is SQVTM and CDR2 is ANQGSEA. The CDR3 length is 13 residues. The CDR3 DNA is TGCAGCGTTGCCACAGGGGACAATCAGCCCCAGCATTTT. Its translation is CSVATGDNQPQHF.

This clonotype was seen once. A read error may explain this, as a much larger clone is one base away. The chain is built from TRBV6-5 and TRBJ1-5, with D uncertain. The ends were cut back, 6 bases at V and 7 bases at J, with 16 bases in the middle. The CDR3 has 14 amino acids. Germline V CDR1 and CDR2: MNHEY, SVGAGI. Here the CDR3 DNA reads TGTGCCAGCAGCAACTCGTACTGGGAGCAGCCCCAGCATTTT. Protein product: CASSNSYWEQPQHF.

This clonotype was seen a handful of times. The chain carries TRBV6-6 and TRBJ1-1, with D possibly matching TRBD1 (6 bases). This CDR3 region has 13 residues. The ends were cut back, 4 bases at V and 1 base at J, with 7 bases in the middle. Germline values: CDR1 MNHNY, CDR2 SVGAGI (reference sequence). The CDR3 is CASSLDRNTEAFF. The CDR3 nucleotides are TGTGCCAGCAGTTTGGACAGGAACACTGAAGCTTTCTTT.

Ten or more counts support this clonotype. The chain joins TRBV28 to TRBJ1-5; D is possibly TRBD1 (6 bases). The V and J ends lost 5 bases and 5 bases respectively, with 10 bases between them. The CDR3 sequence is 13 residues long. The V gene's germline CDR1 is MDHEN and CDR2 SYDVKM. CDR3 amino acids: CASSQGTHQPQHF. DNA for the CDR3: TGTGCCAGCAGTCAGGGGACCCATCAGCCCCAGCATTTT.

This clonotype has only a few counts. CDR3 sequence (DNA): TGTGCCAGCAGCTTACGATTGACAGGTCAAGAGACCCAGTACTTC. Translated: CASSLRLTGQETQYF. The chain employs TRBV7-2 and TRBJ2-5; D may be TRBD1 (6 bases). Germline lookup yields CDR1 SGHTA and CDR2 FQGNSA. V dropped 2 bases and J dropped 2 bases, with 12 bases sitting between them. The CDR3 totals 15 residues.

In its sample, this clonotype was seen a few times. The rearrangement links TRBV20-1 to TRBJ2-3; the D is unclear. Germline V gene data show CDR1 as DFQATT and CDR2 as SNEGSKA (reference sequence). The CDR3 runs to 14 residues. The V and J ends lost 5 bases and 0 bases respectively, with 12 bases between them. The CDR3 sequence: CSAPKAPSTDTQYF. CDR3 bases: TGCAGTGCTCCTAAGGCCCCTAGCACAGATACGCAGTATTTT.

This chain uses TRBV12-3 or TRBV12-4 with TRBJ1-1; tentative D call: TRBD1 (6 bases). V lost 5 bases and J lost 1, with 17 bases in between. The CDR3 has 16 residues. The CDR3 DNA is TGTGCCAGCAGTGGACGGAAGGGGGGAGAGAACACTGAAGCTTTCTTT. It codes for CASSGRKGGENTEAFF.

This clonotype has only a few counts. The V call is TRBV6-5, the J call TRBJ2-7; 7 positions match TRBD1. The junction had 13 bases not matched to a gene; V was cut back by 5 bases and J by 3 bases. Per germline, CDR1 MNHEY and CDR2 SVGAGI. The length of the CDR3 is 16 residues. Here the CDR3 reads CASSATGRGLGYEQYV. CDR3 nucleotides: TGTGCCAGCAGTGCCACGGGAAGGGGGCTGGGCTACGAGCAGTACGTC.

This clonotype was detected a few times. V is TRBV5-1 and J is TRBJ2-5; no reliable D call. Trimming removed 0 bases at V and 1 base at J, with 7 bases between. In germline, CDR1 is SGHRS, CDR2 YFSETQ. The CDR3 loop spans 14 amino acids. The CDR3 loop is CASSLDSIQETQYF. The CDR3 DNA reads as TGCGCCAGCAGCTTGGACTCGATCCAAGAGACCCAGTACTTC.

The chain links TRBV21-1 to TRBJ2-1; TRBD2 is the table's D call and was not checked against the DNA. TRBV21-1 is labeled a pseudogene. The CDR3 length is 16 residues. This chain's CDR3 is CASSLPGLAGDNEQFF. The CDR3 DNA reads TGTGCCAGCAGCCTACCGGGACTAGCGGGAGACAATGAGCAGTTCTTC.

This clonotype showed up just a few times. This chain links TRBV3-1 with TRBJ2-1; tentatively, D is TRBD2 (5 bases). The CDR3 consists of 14 residues. The V gene's germline CDR1 is LGHDT and CDR2 YNNKEL (reference sequence). Trimming cost V 3 bases and J 2 bases, with 8 bases left between them. The CDR3 region is CASSQAGTYNEQFF. The CDR3 DNA reads as TGTGCCAGCAGCCAGGCCGGGACCTACAATGAGCAGTTCTTC.